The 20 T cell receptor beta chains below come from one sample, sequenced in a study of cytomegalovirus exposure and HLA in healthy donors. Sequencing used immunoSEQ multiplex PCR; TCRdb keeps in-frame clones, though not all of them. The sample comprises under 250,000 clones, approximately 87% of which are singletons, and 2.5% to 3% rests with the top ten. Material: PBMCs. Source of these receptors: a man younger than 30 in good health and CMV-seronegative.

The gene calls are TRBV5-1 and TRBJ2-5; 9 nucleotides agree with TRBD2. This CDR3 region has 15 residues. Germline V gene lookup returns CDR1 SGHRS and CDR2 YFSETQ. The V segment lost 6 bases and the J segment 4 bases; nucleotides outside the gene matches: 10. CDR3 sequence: CASKASGELGETQYF. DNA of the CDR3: TGCGCCAGCAAGGCTAGCGGGGAACTGGGAGAGACCCAGTACTTC.

The CDR3: CASRGTSYEQYF. The CDR3 nucleotides are TGCGCCAGCAGAGGGACTAGCTACGAGCAGTACTTC. This sequence joins TRBV4-1 and TRBJ2-7, with 8 bases lining up with TRBD2. The germline V gene has CDR1 MGHRA and CDR2 YSYEKL. There are 12 residues in the CDR3. V was clipped by 6 bases and J by 3 bases; unmatched bases: 1.

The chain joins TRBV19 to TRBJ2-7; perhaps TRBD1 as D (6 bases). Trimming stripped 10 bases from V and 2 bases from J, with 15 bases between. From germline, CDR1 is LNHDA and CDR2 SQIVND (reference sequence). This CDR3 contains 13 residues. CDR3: CATALGTTYEQYF. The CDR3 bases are TGTGCCACGGCCCTCGGGACAACCTACGAGCAGTACTTC.

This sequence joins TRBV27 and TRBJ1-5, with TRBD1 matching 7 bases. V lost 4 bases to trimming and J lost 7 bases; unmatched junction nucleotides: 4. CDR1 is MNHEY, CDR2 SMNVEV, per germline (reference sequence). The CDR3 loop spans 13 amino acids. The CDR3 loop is CASSSRGTQPQHF. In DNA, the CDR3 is TGTGCCAGCAGTTCCAGGGGGACCCAGCCCCAGCATTTT.

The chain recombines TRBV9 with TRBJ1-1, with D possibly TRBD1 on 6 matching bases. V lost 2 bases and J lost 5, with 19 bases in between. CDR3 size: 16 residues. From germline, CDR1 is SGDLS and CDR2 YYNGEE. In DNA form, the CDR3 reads TGTGCCAGCAGCGTCGGCCCGGGGACATCCGGGACTGAAGCTTTCTTT. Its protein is CASSVGPGTSGTEAFF. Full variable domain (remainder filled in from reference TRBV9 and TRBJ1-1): DSGVTQTPKHLITATGQRVTLRCSPRSGDLSVYWYQQSLDQGLQFLIQYYNGEERAKGNILERFSAQQFPDLHSELNLSSLELGDSALYFCASSVGPGTSGTEAFFGQGTRLTVV.

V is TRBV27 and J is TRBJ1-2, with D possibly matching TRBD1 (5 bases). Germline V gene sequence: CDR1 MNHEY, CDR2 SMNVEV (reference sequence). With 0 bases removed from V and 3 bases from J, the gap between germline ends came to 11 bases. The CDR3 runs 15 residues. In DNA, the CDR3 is TGTGCCAGCAGTTTATCCGCCAGGGCATACTATGGCTACACCTTC. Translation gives CASSLSARAYYGYTF.

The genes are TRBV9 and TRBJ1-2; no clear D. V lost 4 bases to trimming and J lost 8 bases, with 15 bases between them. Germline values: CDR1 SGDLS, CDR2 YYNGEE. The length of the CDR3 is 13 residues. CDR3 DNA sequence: TGTGCCAGCAGCATCGGTGAGAGGGAAGGCTACACCTTC. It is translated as CASSIGEREGYTF.

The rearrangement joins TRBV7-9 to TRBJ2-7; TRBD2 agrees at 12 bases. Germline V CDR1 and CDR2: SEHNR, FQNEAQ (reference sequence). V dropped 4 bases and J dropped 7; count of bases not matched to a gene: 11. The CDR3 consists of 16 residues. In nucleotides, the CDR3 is TGTGCCAGCAGCTCTATCGGACTAGCGGGATCTCGGGAGCAGTACTTC. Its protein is CASSSIGLAGSREQYF.

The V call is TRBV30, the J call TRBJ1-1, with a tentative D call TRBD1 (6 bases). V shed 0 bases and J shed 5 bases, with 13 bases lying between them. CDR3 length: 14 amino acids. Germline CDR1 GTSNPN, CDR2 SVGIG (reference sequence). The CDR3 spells CAWSVLRGGTEAFF. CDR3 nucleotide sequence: TGTGCCTGGAGTGTATTAAGGGGGGGGACTGAAGCTTTCTTT.

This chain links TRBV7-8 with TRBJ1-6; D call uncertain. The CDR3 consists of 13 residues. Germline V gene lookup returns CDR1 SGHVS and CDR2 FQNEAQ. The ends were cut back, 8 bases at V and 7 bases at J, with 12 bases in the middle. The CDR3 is CASYAGLNSPLHF. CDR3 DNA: TGTGCCAGCTACGCGGGCCTCAATTCACCCCTCCACTTT.

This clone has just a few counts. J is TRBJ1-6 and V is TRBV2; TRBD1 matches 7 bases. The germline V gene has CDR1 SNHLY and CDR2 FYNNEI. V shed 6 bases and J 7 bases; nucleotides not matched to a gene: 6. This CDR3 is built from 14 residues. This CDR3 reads CASRKGQQNSPLHF. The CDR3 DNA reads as TGTGCCAGCAGAAAGGGACAGCAAAATTCACCCCTCCACTTT.

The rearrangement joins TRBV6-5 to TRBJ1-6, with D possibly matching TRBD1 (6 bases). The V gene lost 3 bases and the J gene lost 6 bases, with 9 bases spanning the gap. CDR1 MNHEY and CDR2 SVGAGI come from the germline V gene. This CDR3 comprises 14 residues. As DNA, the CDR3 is TGTGCCAGCAGTTATCAGGGGAGTAATTCACCCCTCCACTTT. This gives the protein CASSYQGSNSPLHF.

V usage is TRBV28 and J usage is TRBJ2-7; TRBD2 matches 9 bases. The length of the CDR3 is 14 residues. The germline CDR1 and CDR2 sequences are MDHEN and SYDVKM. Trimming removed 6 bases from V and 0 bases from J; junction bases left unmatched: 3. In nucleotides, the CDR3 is TGTGCCAGCAGCCTGGGACTAGCCTCCTACGAGCAGTACTTC. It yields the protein CASSLGLASYEQYF.

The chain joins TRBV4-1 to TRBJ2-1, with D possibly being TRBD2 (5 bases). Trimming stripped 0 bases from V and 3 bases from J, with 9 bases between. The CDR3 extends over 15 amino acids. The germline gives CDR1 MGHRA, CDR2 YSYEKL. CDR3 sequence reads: CASSQERVLYNEQFF. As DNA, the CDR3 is TGCGCCAGCAGCCAAGAGCGGGTTCTCTACAATGAGCAGTTCTTC.

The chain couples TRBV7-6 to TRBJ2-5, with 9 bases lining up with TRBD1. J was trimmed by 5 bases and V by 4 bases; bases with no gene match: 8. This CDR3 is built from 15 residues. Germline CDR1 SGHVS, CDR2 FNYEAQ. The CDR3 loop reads CASSSYRGPSETQYF. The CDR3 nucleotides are TGTGCCAGCAGCTCATACAGGGGGCCATCGGAGACCCAGTACTTC.

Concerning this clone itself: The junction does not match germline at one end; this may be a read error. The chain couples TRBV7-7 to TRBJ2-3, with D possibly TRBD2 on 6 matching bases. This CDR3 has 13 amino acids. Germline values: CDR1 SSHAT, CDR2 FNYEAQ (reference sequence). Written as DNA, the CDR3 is TGTGCTAGCAGCGGCGGGGAGCTTGATACGCAGTATTTT. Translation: CASSGGELDTQYF.

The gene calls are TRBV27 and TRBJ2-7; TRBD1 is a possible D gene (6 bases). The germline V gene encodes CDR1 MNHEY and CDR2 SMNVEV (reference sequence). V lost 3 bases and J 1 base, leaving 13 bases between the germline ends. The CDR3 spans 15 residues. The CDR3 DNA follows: TGTGCCAGCAGTTTTTCGCCGGGACAATCCTACGAGCAGTACTTC. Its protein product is CASSFSPGQSYEQYF.

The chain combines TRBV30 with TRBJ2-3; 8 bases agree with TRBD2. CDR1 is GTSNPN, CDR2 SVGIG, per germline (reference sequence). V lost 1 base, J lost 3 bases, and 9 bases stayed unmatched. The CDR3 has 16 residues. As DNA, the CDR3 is TGTGCCTGGAGTGGGGGCTCGGCGGGAGGAACAGATACGCAGTATTTT. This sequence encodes CAWSGGSAGGTDTQYF.

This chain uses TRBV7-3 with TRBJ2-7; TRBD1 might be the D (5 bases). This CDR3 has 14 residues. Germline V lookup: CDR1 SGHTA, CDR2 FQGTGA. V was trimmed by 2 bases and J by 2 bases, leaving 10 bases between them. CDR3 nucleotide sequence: TGTGCCAGCAGCTTAGGGATGGGGCCCTACGAGCAGTACTTC. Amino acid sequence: CASSLGMGPYEQYF.

CDR3 sequence: CASSQDTGTYGNTIYF. The CDR3, as DNA: TGTGCCAGCAGCCAAGATACAGGGACGTACGGAAACACCATATATTTT. This chain connects TRBV4-2 to TRBJ1-3, with a tentative D call TRBD1 (6 bases). The V gene's germline CDR1 is LGHNA and CDR2 YNFKEQ. The V gene lost 0 bases and the J gene lost 4 bases, with 13 bases spanning the gap. This CDR3 contains 16 residues.